This paragraph reports one T cell receptor (beta chain). Its antigen remains unidentified. The CDR3 is 15 residues long. Germline-derived CDR1 and CDR2 are SGHDT and YYEEEE. Both 60 Vbeta primers and 13 Jbeta primers went into the PCR. The protocol was immunoSEQ multiplex PCR, while the TCRdb copy is restricted to in-frame clones and leaves out a portion. The table lists around 63,000 clones, over 70% of them singletons. The source of the sample is a study of cytomegalovirus exposure and HLA in healthy donors. Whole-study results and caveats: TCR beta chains associated with HLA were, in a later analysis, more clonally expanded than equally common others.

The chain has TRBV5-6 and TRBJ2-5; 7 nucleotides align to TRBD2. With the DNA end fitting TRBJ2-7 better, the J assignment may be wrong. Material for sequencing was PBMCs. The sequence was collected from a man in his sixties in good health and CMV-seropositive. CDR3 DNA sequence: TGTGCCAGCAGCTTGAGAGCGGGGAACTCCTACGAGCAGTACTTC. This translates into CASSLRAGNSYEQYF.